This TCR beta chain was captured in a study of T cell responses to AZD1222 COVID-19 vaccine. Per germline, CDR1 SGHTA and CDR2 FQGNSA. Trimming shortened V by 0 bases and J by 4 bases, and 12 bases separated the two germline ends. The CDR3 is made up of 15 amino acids. TCRdb's table, derived via immunoSEQ multiplex PCR, lists solely in-frame clones and lacks some. Of more than 95,000 clones listed, more than 70% are singletons. Study outcomes and limitations: A mostly white British donor set with more females was recruited, and clonal diversity was possibly underestimated.

A word on this clone: Its antigen is still unknown.

V is TRBV7-2 and J is TRBJ1-2; D may be TRBD1 (6 bases). The specimen was peripheral blood, collected 28 days after the second AZD1222 dose. The source of this sequence is an adult who received the AZD1222 COVID-19 vaccine. The DNA for the CDR3 is TGTGCCAGCAGCTTAGCAACAGGGTCTGGCTATGGCTACACCTTC. Translated: CASSLATGSGYGYTF. Full variable domain (rest looked up from reference TRBV7-2 and TRBJ1-2): GAGVSQSPSNKVTEKGKDVELRCDPISGHTALYWYRQSLGQGLEFLIYFQGNSAPDKSGLPSDRFSAERTGGSVSTLTIQRTQQEDSAVYLCASSLATGSGYGYTFGSGTRLTVV.